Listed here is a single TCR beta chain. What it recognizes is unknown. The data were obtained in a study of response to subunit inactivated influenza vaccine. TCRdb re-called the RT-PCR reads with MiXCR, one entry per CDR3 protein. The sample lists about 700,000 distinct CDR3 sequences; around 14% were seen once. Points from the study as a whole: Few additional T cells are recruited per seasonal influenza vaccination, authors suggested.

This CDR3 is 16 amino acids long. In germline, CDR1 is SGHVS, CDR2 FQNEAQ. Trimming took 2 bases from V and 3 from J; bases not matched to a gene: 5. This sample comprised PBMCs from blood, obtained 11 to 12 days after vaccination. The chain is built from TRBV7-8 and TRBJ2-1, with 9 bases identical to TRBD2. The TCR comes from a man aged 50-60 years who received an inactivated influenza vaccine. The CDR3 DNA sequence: TGTGCCAGCAGCTTATCCGGGACTAGCAACTACAATGAGCAGTTCTTC. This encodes CASSLSGTSNYNEQFF.